This TCR beta chain was documented in a study of cytomegalovirus exposure and HLA in healthy donors. The CDR3 runs to 14 residues. The germline V gene has CDR1 SGHVS and CDR2 FNYEAQ. V shed 2 bases and J 5 bases; nucleotides not matched to a gene: 3. PCR used 60 Vbeta primers and 13 Jbeta primers. Generated by immunoSEQ multiplex PCR, the TCRdb table keeps only in-frame clones and is missing some. Recorded here are tens of thousands of clones; the top ten clones represent over 2%. The rearrangement joins TRBV7-6 to TRBJ2-3; 8 bases line up with TRBD2. The sample consisted of PBMCs. This TCR derives from a woman aged 18-30 years in good health and CMV-seronegative. CDR3 coding DNA: TGTGCCAGCAGCTTAAGCGGGAGTCAAGATACGCAGTATTTT. Translating it yields CASSLSGSQDTQYF.